This T cell receptor (beta chain) originates from a study of OX40 agonist ivuxolimab in advanced cancers. On the study more broadly: Every 2 weeks, patients got intravenous ivuxolimab at one of six dose levels (0.01-10 mg/kg).

Study-level results: CD8+ T cells (on average) carried more expanded clones than CD4+ T cells.

Trimming took off 0 bases at V and 1 base at J, with 9 bases between the two ends. The CDR3 spans 15 residues. Germline CDR1 is LNHNV and CDR2 is YYDKDF (reference sequence). Using immunoSEQ multiplex PCR, the repertoire was profiled, and TCRdb retains in-frame clones only, with some absent. This sample has roughly 74,000 clones; less than 90% occur once, and the top ten carry less than 2.5%. Concerning this clone: As yet, its antigen is unknown.

The receptor's source is an adult with an advanced solid tumor such as melanoma, head and neck, liver or kidney cancer. Sequences were derived from CD4+ or CD8+ T cells sorted from blood, sampled in a trial of the OX40 agonist ivuxolimab. The chain carries TRBV15 and TRBJ1-2; D remains ambiguous. The CDR3 region is CATSREAYNNYGYTF. In DNA, the CDR3 is TGTGCCACCAGCAGAGAAGCATATAATAACTATGGCTACACCTTC.